The sequence of this T cell receptor beta chain was determined in a study of T cell repertoires in cytomegalovirus infection. Looked up from germline, CDR1 is DFQATT and CDR2 is SNEGSKA (reference sequence). V was clipped by 4 bases and J by 10 bases, with 13 bases between them. The CDR3 has 11 amino acids. This clonotype has just one count. TCRdb reprocessed the reads via MiXCR and lists one record per CDR3 protein. The sample lists almost 500,000 distinct CDR3 sequences, around 11% occurring once. This TCR came from a human donor in good health (CMV status not recorded). Some clones in this sample may be carry-over from other donors' samples. This chain connects TRBV20-1 to TRBJ1-1, with D unclear. The sequenced material came from PBMCs. CDR3 amino acids: CSATFGYGAFF. The CDR3 region has the DNA TGCAGTGCTACGTTCGGGTACGGAGCTTTCTTT.